This TCR beta chain was retrieved from a study of cytomegalovirus exposure and HLA in healthy donors (dated by TCRdb to about 2017). About the investigation overall: In an earlier analysis of around 540 of the donors, about 260 Gb of sequence data and some 100 million unique TCR beta sequences from roughly 190 million T cells were reported. The later analysis used no new phenotypic data to find candidate immune exposures, relying instead on TCR beta sequences and their occurrence across donors. The study aimed to test whether cataloging public T cell receptors could reveal signatures of past pathogen exposure. Alongside the repertoire data, information on donor age, sex, ethnicity and CMV serostatus was compiled. The number of typed donors differed by locus: about 620-630 for A, B, C, DRB1 and DQB1; approximately 520 for DQA1; some 610 for DPA1; and around 450 for DPB1. Around 330 gigabases of sequencing data and tens of millions of unique TCR sequences made up an early release that covered 500 to 700 HLA-typed donors. A few DR-DQ haplotypes were handled as single units for association and clustering because linkage in the cohort was strong. A later analysis re-analyzed previously published TCR beta repertoires from 550 to 700 donors and added high-resolution HLA genotyping to study TCR occurrence patterns. The study profiled the T cell repertoires of hundreds of subjects by immunosequencing and related them to cytomegalovirus serostatus. HLA typing included class I and class II loci at four-digit resolution. A later genetic analysis took genome-wide SNP genotypes for 398 of the 666 donors and used that subset as a discovery cohort. To decide whether each TCR beta V gene segment behaved as functional or pseudogenic, an earlier analysis of fewer than 750 of the donors relied on high-throughput TCR beta sequencing. Every discovery cohort repertoire had been produced on one sequencing platform. The genetic ancestry cluster associated with self-reported Caucasian donors included roughly four fifths of the roughly 400 genotyped donors. Among about 370 genotyped donors of the cohort, an average of around 240,000 unique TCR beta nucleotide sequences was sequenced per donor, of which 15% to 20% were non-productive. A separate validation cohort of 100 to 150 different subjects was used in addition to the roughly 670-subject first cohort. To predict cytomegalovirus infection status, the study combined high-throughput TCR immunosequencing, statistical association of individual TCRs with disease status, and machine learning.

In total, just over 650 healthy bone marrow donors made up the cohort. At the time of sampling, all cohort members were nominally healthy, though unrecorded immune exposures were likely present. The donor tested CMV seronegative and was one of the 352 seronegative cohort members. Every donor gave a peripheral blood sample, and the peripheral blood mononuclear cells from that sample were used for TCR beta sequencing. The Qiagen DNeasy Blood Extraction Kit was used to extract genomic DNA from the blood cell samples. According to the germline V gene, CDR1 reads SNHLY and CDR2 reads FYNNEI. Inclusive of the bounding cysteine and phenylalanine, the CDR3 is 12 residues long. Only the CDR3 part of the read is kept: 36 bases, read in frame from the first base. Cut back by 6 bases and 5 bases, the V and J ends lie 10 bases apart. In the case of this clone: No antigen is known for it. Base qualities are not at hand, and no much larger clone is one base apart.

The library was prepared using the immunoSEQ multiplex PCR assay. The multiplex PCR relied on a mix of 60 forward primers for TCR Vbeta segments and 13 reverse primers for TCR Jbeta segments. Amplification of the CDR3 region of rearranged TCR beta genes was performed with a multiplex PCR assay on genomic DNA. The amplified TCR beta libraries were sequenced on the Illumina HiSeq System as 87-base-pair reads. The paper's data handling went like this. Across the 700 or so repertoires, a later analysis counted roughly 77 million unique TCR beta chains, approximately 12 million of which were shared by at least two donors. To remove PCR and sequencing errors, raw reads were error-corrected and collapsed into unique sequences using a nearest-neighbor algorithm that merged closely related sequences. V, D and J gene segments were assigned by aligning CDR3 sequences to IMGT reference sequences. For a sequence to be retained, at least a six-nucleotide match to both a V gene segment and a J gene segment was required. A rearrangement counted as productive if the CDR3 had no stop codons and remained in frame with V and J, and every other rearrangement counted as non-productive. Following IMGT convention, CDR3 was defined as the stretch from the second conserved V-encoded cysteine to the conserved J-encoded phenylalanine. The earlier analysis of a few hundred of the donors excluded any sequence lacking an unambiguous match to a single V gene segment. In an earlier analysis of approximately 610 of the donors, V segments were called functional above 56.7% productive rearrangements and were called segregating when the between-donor standard deviation exceeded 5%. A statistical classification framework was built to diagnose cytomegalovirus status from the catalog of TCR beta chain sequences. In a later analysis, TCR nucleotide sequences were compared against IMGT/GENE-DB human TR gene sequences so that V and J genes could be assigned. The TCRdist pipeline was used in a later analysis to assign CDR3 sequences and most-parsimonious VDJ recombination scenarios. In a later analysis, every TCR beta chain was defined by the combination of its CDR3 amino acid sequence and its V-gene family, and reads without a unique V-gene family were dropped. To address suspected cross-contamination and a sequencing artifact, a later analysis removed approximately 600 highly shared, low-generation-probability nucleotide sequences. In a later analysis, a clonal expansion index was calculated for each public chain from normalized within-repertoire ranks of inferred template counts. In a later analysis, generation probabilities were computed with a VDJ recombination model fitted to out-of-frame rearrangements, and the resulting probabilities were checked against IGoR. A later analysis scored TCR-TCR, TCR-HLA and TCR-CMV co-occurrence with hypergeometric tests, applying a repertoire-size bias correction to TCR pairs. To estimate false discovery rates, a later analysis permuted the HLA or CMV assignments 20 times. In a later analysis, co-occurring TCRs were grouped using DBSCAN, with TCRdist sequence similarity added in when clustering inside HLA-allele-positive subsets. Repertoires with fewer than 30,000 or more than 120,000 public chains were left out of co-occurrence clustering, as were about five repertoires with anomalous nucleotide sharing. Here the immuneACCESS table is served through TCRdb, limited to in-frame sequences with V and J called. Missing clones are a known gap in these copies; in checked studies unresolved V genes cover under half, and the rest lacks a known reason. V, J and clone size reflect that table, while D and trimming were determined from the DNA. For this sample there are approximately 160,000 clones; roughly 75% appear just once. Of the sample, 1.3% to 1.5% is held by the ten largest clones.

Overall study outcomes, separate from this receptor: The sequencing pipeline was judged likely to have produced a cluster of highly shared sequence variants as a technical artifact. The classifier was reported to diagnose cytomegalovirus status with high specificity and sensitivity in both the original and validation cohorts. The authors suggested that the approach could potentially be extended to other disease states and immunological phenotypes. In this cohort, only TCR beta chains were sequenced, and detectable features were limited by the absence of alpha or paired-chain data. A further reported finding was that TCR beta sequences accurately predicted the HLA-A and HLA-B alleles for most subjects in the first cohort. Correlated functional status among segregating V segments might reflect linkage disequilibrium, but an unknown experimental factor could not be ruled out. Seventeen rarely observed V segments, including chromosome 9 orphons, were excluded from the earlier analysis of just under 600 of the donors because counts were too low. A few of the identified cytomegalovirus-associated TCR beta chains were confirmed in vitro to be specific for cytomegalovirus antigens. In a later genetic analysis, fewer N-insertions in productive TCRs were reported among donors in an Asian-associated ancestry cluster than the 666-donor mean. The presence/absence analyses assumed that sequencing depth was roughly uniform across donors, and that assumption may not be true. In a later analysis, TCR association rates were found to vary across HLA loci, with the most associated TCRs seen for DRB1 alleles and the fewest for HLA-C alleles. Because some donors lacked HLA typing at each locus, the association tests relied only on the typed subset. In a later analysis, HLA-associated TCR beta chains were found to be more clonally expanded and to have lower generation probabilities than equally common non-associated chains. An association between a missense DCLRE1C variant and V-gene and J-gene trimming of TCR beta chains was found in a later genetic analysis and replicated in an independent cohort. Most CMV-associated TCR beta chains appeared to be HLA-restricted in a later analysis, and the HLA associations seemed to be driven largely by CMV exposure. Assigning TCR associations to individual alleles was difficult when HLA alleles, especially DR and DQ, strongly co-occurred. In a later analysis, some 18,000 TCR beta sequences were associated with specific HLA alleles at a false discovery rate of 0.05. Across donors, most TCR sequences were observed very rarely, whereas some public TCRs were present in many individuals. According to a later analysis, parvovirus B19, influenza, CMV and Epstein-Barr virus appeared linked to several top co-occurrence clusters. Because the 87-base-pair reads could not distinguish some IMGT-functional V segments, including TRBV6-2 and TRBV6-3, those segments were excluded. A total of around 150 TCR beta chains were listed by the study as associated with cytomegalovirus. For the cohort, immune exposure information was limited to CMV serostatus. In an earlier analysis of approximately 590 of the donors, most TCR beta V segments appeared in productive rearrangements about 87% or about 30% of the time, broadly matching IMGT annotations.

The chain is encoded by TRBV2 joined to TRBJ2-5; the D gene is not confidently resolved. The sample consisted of PBMCs. This TCR derives from a man in his late teens or twenties in good health and CMV-seronegative. The CDR3 region reads CASRGEPETQYF. The sequenced DNA: TGTGCCAGCAGAGGAGAACCGGAGACCCAGTACTTC.